This T cell receptor (beta chain) was identified in a study of blood T cells in healthy people across ages. This CDR3 region has 14 residues. V was trimmed by 6 bases and J by 3 bases, leaving 14 bases between them. Alongside a J-beta primer mix, a sample-barcoded 5' primer served in a second PCR lasting about 7 to 12 cycles. TCRdb ran MiXCR on the 5' RACE reads and lists one entry per CDR3 protein. The sample consists of about a million distinct CDR3 sequences, approximately 49% of them appearing once. This clonotype was observed once. This clonotype originated in a man between 25 and 39 years old in good health. The specimen sequenced was blood. The chain couples TRBV12-3 or TRBV12-4 to TRBJ1-1, with D possibly matching TRBD1 (5 bases). Written as DNA, the CDR3 is TGTGCCAGCAGCCTCAGGGACGCGGACACTGAAGCTTTCTTT. Translation gives CASSLRDADTEAFF.